This T cell receptor (beta chain) was sequenced in a study of OX40 agonist ivuxolimab in advanced cancers. Findings of the study overall: At doses 0.1 to 3.0 mg/kg, CD4+ and CD8+ clones expanded.

Assay: immunoSEQ multiplex PCR; the TCRdb copy retains only in-frame clones and omits some. Of roughly 70,000 clones in the sample, 80% to 90% were seen once. This clone appeared a few times. Its antigen is not identified. This TCR came from an adult with an advanced solid tumor such as melanoma, head and neck, liver or kidney cancer. The sequences come from CD4+ or CD8+ T cells sorted from blood, collected in a trial of the OX40 agonist ivuxolimab.

Here the CDR3 DNA reads TGTGCCAGCAATTACAGGGAGGTGGGCGATCAGCCCCAGCATTTT. This sequence encodes CASNYREVGDQPQHF. V gene TRBV28 combines with J gene TRBJ1-5; a possible D gene is TRBD1 (6 bases). Trimming stripped 7 bases from V and 5 bases from J, with 18 bases between. The germline CDR1 and CDR2 sequences are MDHEN and SYDVKM. This CDR3 has 15 amino acids.